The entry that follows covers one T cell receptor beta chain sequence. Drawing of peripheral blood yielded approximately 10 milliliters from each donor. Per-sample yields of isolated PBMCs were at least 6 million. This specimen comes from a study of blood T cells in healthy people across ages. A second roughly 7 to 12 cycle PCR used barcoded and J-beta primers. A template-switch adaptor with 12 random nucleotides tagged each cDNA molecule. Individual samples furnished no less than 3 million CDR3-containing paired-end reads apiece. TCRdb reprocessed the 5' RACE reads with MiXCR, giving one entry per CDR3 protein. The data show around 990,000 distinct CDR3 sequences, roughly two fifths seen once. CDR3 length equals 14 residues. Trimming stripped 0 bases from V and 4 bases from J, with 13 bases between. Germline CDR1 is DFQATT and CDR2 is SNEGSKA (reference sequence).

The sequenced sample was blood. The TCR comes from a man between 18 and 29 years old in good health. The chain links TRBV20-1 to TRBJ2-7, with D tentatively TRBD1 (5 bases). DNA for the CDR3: TGCAGTGCTAGAGATAGTGCCAGGGAATACGAGCAGTACTTC. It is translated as CSARDSAREYEQYF.